This TCR beta chain was recorded in a study of blood T cell repertoires in COVID-19. This clone was seen many times. The table came from immunoSEQ multiplex PCR; TCRdb's copy has only in-frame clones and leaves some out. The data show 300,000 to 500,000 clones, with 70% to 90% seen just once and 2% to 2.5% held by the top ten. The specimen was PBMCs or T cells enriched from blood (not recorded which). The sequence derives from a woman in her thirties or forties with acute COVID-19.

DNA of the CDR3: TGTGCCAGCAGCCGCTATTCCTACGAGCAGTACTTC. It translates to CASSRYSYEQYF. The rearrangement links TRBV28 to TRBJ2-7; no clear D gene. Germline V CDR1 and CDR2: MDHEN, SYDVKM. The CDR3 runs 12 residues. The ends were cut back, 6 bases at V and 1 base at J, with 7 bases in the middle.